A single sample gave rise to the 4 T cell receptor beta chains below, sequenced in a study of CD8 T cells in Susac syndrome. Random hexamers were used to reverse transcribe 0.5 to 1 ug of RNA. TCRdb reanalysed the immunoSEQ multiplex PCR reads using MiXCR and keeps one entry per CDR3 protein. The table lists under 95,000 distinct CDR3 sequences, about 93% of them singletons. Sequenced material: CD4+ T cells from PBMCs. The receptors were sampled from a human donor with Susac syndrome.

The J gene is TRBJ2-5, the V gene TRBV14, with D possibly being TRBD2 (5 bases). Per the germline V gene, CDR1 is SGHDN and CDR2 is FVKESK. Between the trimmed V and J ends, which lost 4 bases and 1 base, there was a span of 10 bases. This CDR3 has 14 amino acids. The CDR3 nucleotides read TGTGCCAGCAGCCGACCGGACTTCCAAGAGACCCAGTACTTC. It translates to CASSRPDFQETQYF. Based on the CDR3 plus reference TRBV14 and TRBJ2-5, the full variable domain is EAGVTQFPSHSVIEKGQTVTLRCDPISGHDNLYWYRRVMGKEIKFLLHFVKESKQDESGMPNNRFLAERTGGTYSTLKVQPAELEDSGVYFCASSRPDFQETQYFGPGTRLLVL.

V gene TRBV25-1 combines with J gene TRBJ2-3; no clear D. The CDR3 covers 15 residues. Trimming left V 2 bases short and J 2 bases short, with 11 bases between. From germline, CDR1 is MGHDK and CDR2 SYGVNS. CDR3 region: CASSESLGITDTQYF. The DNA for the CDR3 is TGTGCCAGCAGTGAAAGTCTGGGTATCACAGATACGCAGTATTTT.

The rearrangement links TRBV5-6 to TRBJ1-2; no clear D gene. V was clipped by 4 bases and J by 5 bases, with 9 bases between them. The CDR3 covers 12 residues. Germline V gene lookup returns CDR1 SGHDT and CDR2 YYEEEE. The CDR3 sequence is CASSMVGYGYTF. CDR3 bases: TGTGCCAGCAGCATGGTAGGATATGGCTACACCTTC.

This clonotype was seen once. This sequence joins TRBV30 and TRBJ1-1, with D unclear. V lost 3 bases and J 3 bases, leaving 20 bases between the germline ends. Germline CDR1 reads GTSNPN; CDR2 reads SVGIG (reference sequence). The CDR3 sequence is 16 residues long. The CDR3 DNA reads TGTGCCTGGAGCGGCATTTCGACCTTCGGGGACACTGAAGCTTTCTTT. Translation gives CAWSGISTFGDTEAFF.